Listed below are T cell receptor beta chains from one sample, sequenced in a study of lung T cells in sarcoidosis with Löfgren's syndrome. Using its own MiXCR run on the reads, TCRdb lists one record per CDR3 protein. This sample has approximately 270 distinct CDR3 sequences, with under 30% found just once. The specimen was CD4+ T cells from bronchoalveolar lavage. Receptors originate from a human donor with sarcoidosis (Löfgren's syndrome or another form), or a control subject (not recorded which). Each CDR3 is given without its conserved first and last residue. The order of the fields is J gene, CDR3 length, clone size, V gene, CDR3 protein. Clone size is not always given. Where it is, it says once, few, many or a class for expanded clones.

TRBJ1-2,13,large,TRBV2,ASSETAPGLGGYT
TRBJ1-1,9,medium-sized,TRBV29-1,GGEANTEAF
TRBJ1-1,11,.,TRBV12-3/TRBV12-4,ASSPNRHTEAF
TRBJ2-5,10,large,TRBV20-1,SAGWGAETQY
TRBJ2-1,10,large,TRBV20-1,SAMGGRDEQF
TRBJ2-3,11,large,TRBV18,ASSVAGTDTQY
TRBJ2-3,12,large,TRBV20-1,SASRAGGVDTQY
TRBJ2-5,13,large,TRBV10-2,ASRAGTGWQETQY
TRBJ2-7,10,hyperexpanded,TRBV20-1,SASNWAEEQY
TRBJ1-5,11,large,TRBV3-1,ASSLSGDQPQH
TRBJ2-5,17,large,TRBV20-1,SAPSQSSGRASFEETQY
TRBJ2-1,9,.,TRBV10-3,AISRDREQF
TRBJ2-1,14,medium-sized,TRBV2,ASSEGLDPAYNEQF
TRBJ1-1,12,large,TRBV2,ASSEWQGVTEAF
TRBJ1-2,13,medium-sized,TRBV7-2,ASSLGTGGARGYT
TRBJ1-2,13,medium-sized,TRBV9,ASSPHTPREGGYT
TRBJ2-5,14,large,TRBV28,ASSSGRGIGQETQY
TRBJ2-1,12,hyperexpanded,TRBV27,ASSLRRESNEQF